The 30 T cell receptor beta chains below all came from one sample that was sequenced in a study of PD-1 blockade in classical Hodgkin lymphoma. Indicated time point: cycle 4 day 1 (C4D1), after less than seven weeks of nivolumab. Autologous stem cell transplantation was followed by relapse in every patient, and brentuximab vedotin exposure varied. Data came from immunoSEQ multiplex PCR; TCRdb stores just in-frame clones and leaves some out. This sample has almost 95,000 clones; about 83% occur once, and the top ten carry over 15%. The sequences come from peripheral blood mononuclear cells (PBMCs), collected before the fourth cycle of nivolumab. The source of these receptors is a human donor with classical Hodgkin lymphoma.

This clone was counted between two and nine times. The rearrangement joins TRBV19 to TRBJ2-2, with 7 positions matching TRBD2. CDR3 length: 14 residues. The germline V gene encodes CDR1 LNHDA and CDR2 SQIVND (reference sequence). J was trimmed by 4 bases and V by 7 bases; bases with no gene match: 6. CDR3 sequence: CASNRGSSTGELFF. DNA for the CDR3: TGTGCCAGTAACCGCGGGAGCAGCACCGGGGAGCTGTTTTTT. The full variable domain, its missing parts supplied by reference TRBV19 and TRBJ2-2, is DGGITQSPKYLFRKEGQNVTLSCEQNLNHDAMYWYRQDPGQGLRLIYYSQIVNDFQKGDIAEGYSVSREKKESFPLTVTSAQKNPTAFYLCASNRGSSTGELFFGEGSRLTVL.

The chain couples TRBV7-9 to TRBJ1-4; no definite D call. CDR1 and CDR2 (germline): SEHNR, FQNEAQ (reference sequence). The CDR3 runs 13 residues. Trimming left V 6 bases short and J 7 bases short, with 12 bases between. The CDR3 nucleotides read TGTGCCAGCAGTAGGGAGAATGGTGAAAAACTGTTTTTT. Protein sequence: CASSRENGEKLFF.

The chain uses TRBV27 and TRBJ2-3, with 9 bases identical to TRBD2. In germline, CDR1 is MNHEY, CDR2 SMNVEV (reference sequence). CDR3 size: 16 residues. After removal of 4 bases from V and 4 bases from J, the junction contained 9 bases not matched to a gene. In DNA form, the CDR3 reads TGTGCCAGCAGTTACTCGCGCGGGAGGGCCGCAGATACGCAGTATTTT. Translated: CASSYSRGRAADTQYF.

The chain is built from TRBV5-6 and TRBJ2-7, with D hard to call. V gave up 0 bases and J gave up 12 bases, with 13 bases separating them. The germline V gene has CDR1 SGHDT and CDR2 YYEEEE. The CDR3 covers 12 residues. CDR3 nucleotide sequence: TGTGCCAGCAGCTTGGGAGAGGTAGGCCTGTACTTC. Protein sequence: CASSLGEVGLYF. Full variable domain (missing parts from reference TRBV5-6 and TRBJ2-7): DAGVTQSPTHLIKTRGQQVTLRCSPKSGHDTVSWYQQALGQGPQFIFQYYEEEERQRGNFPDRFSGHQFPNYSSELNVNALLLGDSALYLCASSLGEVGLYFGPGTRLTVT.

This clone appeared once. The chain links TRBV21-1 to TRBJ2-1; TRBD1, the D gene given by the table, was not confirmed from the DNA. TRBV21-1 is a pseudogene locus. The CDR3 has 10 amino acids. The CDR3 loop reads CASGSGKQFF. The CDR3 DNA sequence: TGTGCCAGCGGCTCAGGTAAGCAGTTCTTC.

CDR3 in DNA: TGCAGTGCTAATGGGATCGAGACCCAGTACTTC. It codes for CSANGIETQYF. The chain joins TRBV20-1 to TRBJ2-5; D unresolved. Germline CDR1 is DFQATT and CDR2 is SNEGSKA (reference sequence). V was pared by 4 bases and J by 5 bases, with 8 bases between. CDR3 length equals 11 residues.

This chain joins TRBV28 and TRBJ1-4; D uncertain. Germline CDR1 MDHEN, CDR2 SYDVKM. CDR3 size: 17 residues. Trimming cost V 2 bases and J 7 bases, with 20 bases left between them. CDR3 in DNA: TGTGCCAGCAGTTTAAGGAAGCGTGGCAGGTTGGGTGAAAAACTGTTTTTT. This gives the protein CASSLRKRGRLGEKLFF.

The chain joins TRBV19 to TRBJ1-2; possible D gene TRBD1, 6 bases. Per the germline V gene, CDR1 is LNHDA and CDR2 is SQIVND (reference sequence). This CDR3 region has 15 residues. V was trimmed by 3 bases and J by 1 base, leaving 12 bases between them. Here the CDR3 DNA reads TGTGCCAGTAGTATCCGGACAGTGCTTAACTATGGCTACACCTTC. It is translated as CASSIRTVLNYGYTF.

The rearrangement uses TRBV7-2 and TRBJ1-4, with 8 positions matching TRBD1. J gave up 8 bases and V 4 bases, and 12 bases lay outside the gene matches. This CDR3 is 16 amino acids long. The germline V gene encodes CDR1 SGHTA and CDR2 FQGNSA. The CDR3: CASSSNPRGLGEKLFF. The DNA of the CDR3 is TGTGCCAGCAGCTCCAACCCCAGGGGGCTCGGGGAAAAACTGTTTTTT.

V and J are TRBV28 and TRBJ1-5; no clear D. The V gene's germline CDR1 is MDHEN and CDR2 SYDVKM. With 3 bases removed from V and 1 base from J, the gap between germline ends came to 16 bases. CDR3 size: 17 residues. In DNA, the CDR3 is TGTGCCAGCAGTTTCTCCTTAACCAGCCAGAGCAATCAGCCCCAGCATTTT. It specifies CASSFSLTSQSNQPQHF.

This clone has only a few counts. The chain employs TRBV13 and TRBJ2-1; 7 positions match TRBD2. Germline CDR1 and CDR2: PRHDT and FYEKMQ (reference sequence). The CDR3 is 13 amino acids. With V trimmed by 10 bases and J by 6 bases, 9 bases remained unmatched. The CDR3 loop is CATPVGRVNEQFF. The CDR3 DNA reads TGTGCCACCCCGGTGGGGAGGGTCAATGAGCAGTTCTTC.

The chain carries TRBV19 and TRBJ1-4; TRBD1 is a possible D gene (5 bases). Germline loops: CDR1 LNHDA, CDR2 SQIVND (reference sequence). The ends were cut back, 6 bases at V and 0 bases at J, with 11 bases in the middle. This CDR3 is 15 amino acids long. The CDR3 spells CASRRTPATNEKLFF. In DNA, the CDR3 is TGTGCCAGTAGACGGACACCTGCAACTAATGAAAAACTGTTTTTT.

The chain is built from TRBV5-1 and TRBJ2-2; a possible D gene is TRBD2 (6 bases). The CDR3 runs to 15 residues. CDR1 is SGHRS and CDR2 is YFSETQ in the germline V gene. The germline V and J ends were trimmed by 4 bases and 5 bases, with 15 bases remaining between them. DNA of the CDR3: TGCGCCAGCAGCCTGGTAGGGGACTGGACCGGGGAGCTGTTTTTT. Its protein is CASSLVGDWTGELFF.

V is TRBV14 and J is TRBJ2-1; 11 nucleotides align to TRBD2. The CDR3 consists of 15 residues. Germline V lookup: CDR1 SGHDN, CDR2 FVKESK. Trimming took 3 bases from V and 4 from J; bases not matched to a gene: 2. The CDR3 DNA sequence: TGTGCCAGCAGCCATACTAGCGGGAGATACAATGAGCAGTTCTTC. Translation: CASSHTSGRYNEQFF.

This chain links TRBV6-6 with TRBJ1-5; D is ambiguous. This CDR3 spans 13 amino acids. Germline V gene lookup returns CDR1 MNHNY and CDR2 SVGAGI (reference sequence). V was shortened by 3 bases and J by 5 bases, with 8 bases between the two germline ends. The CDR3 here is CASSYGRDQPQHF. The CDR3 DNA sequence: TGTGCCAGCAGTTATGGGAGGGATCAGCCCCAGCATTTT.

The chain combines TRBV7-2 with TRBJ1-1; D is ambiguous. The CDR3 spans 13 residues. In germline, CDR1 is SGHTA, CDR2 FQGNSA. Trimming removed 3 bases from V and 3 bases from J, with 8 bases in between. CDR3: CASSFQRDTEAFF. CDR3 nucleotide sequence: TGTGCCAGCAGCTTTCAGAGGGACACTGAAGCTTTCTTT.

This clone was found many times. The V gene is TRBV5-6, the J gene TRBJ1-4; a possible D gene is TRBD1 (6 bases). The CDR3 runs to 15 residues. Trimming shortened V by 4 bases and J by 7 bases, and 17 bases separated the two germline ends. Germline values: CDR1 SGHDT, CDR2 YYEEEE. CDR3 nucleotides: TGTGCCAGCAGCACGCCACAGGGTCTGAGTGAAAAACTGTTTTTT. Translation gives CASSTPQGLSEKLFF. Full variable domain (outside the CDR3, taken from reference TRBV5-6 and TRBJ1-4): DAGVTQSPTHLIKTRGQQVTLRCSPKSGHDTVSWYQQALGQGPQFIFQYYEEEERQRGNFPDRFSGHQFPNYSSELNVNALLLGDSALYLCASSTPQGLSEKLFFGSGTQLSVL.

This rearrangement joins TRBV7-9 to TRBJ1-1, with 7 nucleotides matching TRBD1. Germline CDR1 SEHNR, CDR2 FQNEAQ (reference sequence). J lost 1 base, V lost 7 bases, and 6 bases had no gene match. The CDR3 loop spans 14 amino acids. CDR3 region: CASNQGQPNTEAFF. Written as DNA, the CDR3 is TGTGCCAGCAACCAGGGACAGCCGAACACTGAAGCTTTCTTT.

The V gene is TRBV10-1, the J gene TRBJ2-5; TRBD2 matches 7 bases. The CDR3 is 13 residues long. J was trimmed by 6 bases and V by 9 bases; bases with no gene match: 10. Looked up from germline, CDR1 is WNHNN and CDR2 is SYGVQD (reference sequence). CDR3 in amino acids: CARSGIPPQTQYF. The CDR3 region has the DNA TGCGCCAGGAGCGGGATCCCGCCCCAGACCCAGTACTTC.

V usage is TRBV28 and J usage is TRBJ1-1, with 9 bases fitting TRBD1. This CDR3 spans 15 amino acids. CDR1 MDHEN and CDR2 SYDVKM come from the germline V gene. V lost 4 bases and J lost 5; bases outside the gene matches: 8. CDR3 residues: CASSSLQGAGTEAFF. CDR3 sequence (DNA): TGTGCCAGCAGTTCCCTACAGGGGGCGGGGACTGAAGCTTTCTTT.

V gene TRBV7-8 combines with J gene TRBJ2-5; D call uncertain. This CDR3 spans 15 amino acids. Trimming took off 4 bases at V and 5 bases at J, with 17 bases between the two ends. Germline-derived CDR1 and CDR2 are SGHVS and FQNEAQ. The CDR3 here is CASSSRVLAPETQYF. CDR3 DNA sequence: TGTGCCAGCAGCTCCCGAGTCCTCGCCCCGGAGACCCAGTACTTC.

The V gene is TRBV4-3, the J gene TRBJ1-1; D remains unclear. Trimming stripped 0 bases from V and 5 bases from J, with 16 bases between. From germline, CDR1 is LGHNA and CDR2 YSLEER. The CDR3 has 16 amino acids. The CDR3 is CASSQDHETRATEAFF. CDR3 DNA: TGCGCCAGCAGCCAAGATCATGAGACACGGGCGACTGAAGCTTTCTTT.

The rearrangement links TRBV5-1 to TRBJ1-1; 7 bases fit TRBD1. CDR1 and CDR2 from the germline V gene are SGHRS and YFSETQ. This CDR3 spans 15 amino acids. The V and J ends lost 1 base and 2 bases, in that order; junction bases with no gene match: 5. The CDR3 here is CASSLNTGVNTEAFF. The CDR3 DNA reads TGCGCCAGCAGCTTGAATACAGGGGTAAACACTGAAGCTTTCTTT.

The chain employs TRBV4-2 and TRBJ2-1; 8 bases agree with TRBD2. CDR3 length: 15 amino acids. The germline gives CDR1 LGHNA, CDR2 YNFKEQ. V shed 1 base, J shed 8 bases, and the junction held 7 bases outside the gene matches. This chain's CDR3 is CASSQGREGRDEQFF. The CDR3 region has the DNA TGTGCCAGCAGCCAAGGACGGGAGGGCCGGGATGAGCAGTTCTTC.

The V gene is TRBV18, the J gene TRBJ2-1; no clear D gene. The CDR3 has 16 residues. The germline gives CDR1 KGHSH, CDR2 LQKENI. V shed 3 bases and J shed 2 bases, with 14 bases lying between them. This CDR3 reads CASSPRQAGAYNEQFF. CDR3 DNA: TGTGCCAGCTCACCCCGCCAGGCTGGGGCCTACAATGAGCAGTTCTTC. Together with reference TRBV18 and TRBJ2-1, the CDR3 gives the full variable domain: NAGVMQNPRHLVRRRGQEARLRCSPMKGHSHVYWYRQLPEEGLKFMVYLQKENIIDESGMPKERFSAEFPKEGPSILRIQQVVRGDSAAYFCASSPRQAGAYNEQFFGPGTRLTVL.

The genes are TRBV30 and TRBJ1-6, with D unclear. Germline V lookup: CDR1 GTSNPN, CDR2 SVGIG (reference sequence). Trimming took off 0 bases at V and 0 bases at J, with 6 bases between the two ends. The CDR3 length is 15 residues. CDR3 sequence: CAWSVRSSYNSPLHF. CDR3 sequence (DNA): TGTGCCTGGAGTGTACGAAGCTCCTATAATTCACCCCTCCACTTT. Supplemented by reference TRBV30 and TRBJ1-6, the full variable domain reads SQTIHQWPATLVQPVGSPLSLECTVEGTSNPNLYWYRQAAGRGLQLLFYSVGIGQISSEVPQNLSASRPQDRQFILSSKKLLLSDSGFYLCAWSVRSSYNSPLHFGNGTRLTVT.

This chain links TRBV6-1 with TRBJ2-1; 14 bases map to TRBD2. V shed 4 bases and J 6 bases; nucleotides not matched to a gene: 5. Germline V gene sequence: CDR1 MNHNS, CDR2 SASEGT. CDR3 length: 16 residues. Written as DNA, the CDR3 is TGTGCCAGCAGTGGGGGGACTAGCGGGAGTGGCAATGAGCAGTTCTTC. The encoded protein is CASSGGTSGSGNEQFF.

V gene TRBV11-2 combines with J gene TRBJ2-3; 8 nucleotides line up with TRBD2. Per germline, CDR1 SGHAT and CDR2 FQNNGV. Germline trimming cut 5 bases from V and 3 bases from J; bases unmatched to any gene: 13. This CDR3 spans 17 amino acids. The CDR3, as DNA: TGTGCCAGCAGCACCCGGGGCGGGAGGCCAGAGACAGATACGCAGTATTTT. It is translated as CASSTRGGRPETDTQYF.

This clone was picked up a small number of times. The chain has TRBV5-1 and TRBJ1-3; maybe TRBD1 (5 bases). The CDR3 has 15 residues. The germline CDR1 and CDR2 sequences are SGHRS and YFSETQ. The V and J ends lost 0 bases and 3 bases respectively, with 10 bases between them. CDR3 amino acids: CASSLEAGNGNTIYF. CDR3 DNA sequence: TGCGCCAGCAGCTTGGAGGCAGGGAATGGAAACACCATATATTTT.

Worth noting for this clone: Other DNA sequences within the sample encode an identical CDR3. This rearrangement joins TRBV6-1 to TRBJ2-2, with 14 bases fitting TRBD2. V dropped 6 bases and J dropped 6; count of bases not matched to a gene: 0. CDR3 size: 14 residues. CDR1 MNHNS and CDR2 SASEGT come from the germline V gene. The CDR3 sequence is CASRGLAGAGELFF. The CDR3, as DNA: TGTGCCAGCAGGGGACTAGCGGGAGCCGGGGAGCTGTTTTTT.